These 4 T cell receptor beta chains were sequenced from one sample in a study of blood T cell repertoires in COVID-19. The assay was immunoSEQ multiplex PCR, and TCRdb's table has in-frame clones only and misses some. The sample lists nearly 200,000 clones; roughly nine tenths were seen once. The material sequenced was peripheral blood. Receptors were obtained from a woman aged 70-85 years with acute or convalescent COVID-19.

The CDR3 loop is CASSLGSSGGGEQYF. In DNA, the CDR3 is TGTGCCAGCAGCTTAGGATCTAGCGGGGGGGGCGAGCAGTACTTC. The chain joins TRBV7-6 to TRBJ2-7; 12 positions agree with TRBD2. The V gene's germline CDR1 is SGHVS and CDR2 FNYEAQ. The CDR3 contains 15 residues. After removal of 1 base from V and 6 bases from J, the junction contained 4 bases not matched to a gene.

The J gene is TRBJ1-1, the V gene TRBV6-5; D gene ambiguous. The germline gives CDR1 MNHEY, CDR2 SVGAGI. Trimming removed 0 bases from V and 5 bases from J, with 10 bases in between. The CDR3 totals 14 residues. CDR3 loop: CASSYSLLRTEAFF. The CDR3 DNA follows: TGTGCCAGCAGTTACTCGTTGCTGAGAACTGAAGCTTTCTTT.

The sample holds a few counts of this clone. The V call is TRBV15, the J call TRBJ1-5; possibly TRBD1 for D (5 bases). Trimming shortened V by 0 bases and J by 2 bases, and 8 bases separated the two germline ends. The CDR3 totals 15 residues. Per germline, CDR1 LNHNV and CDR2 YYDKDF (reference sequence). CDR3 sequence: CATSRDPRGNQPQHF. As DNA, the CDR3 is TGTGCCACCAGCAGAGATCCCAGGGGCAATCAGCCCCAGCATTTT.

The V call is TRBV2, the J call TRBJ1-4; D may be TRBD1 (5 bases). Looked up from germline, CDR1 is SNHLY and CDR2 is FYNNEI. V was trimmed by 6 bases and J by 3 bases, leaving 14 bases between them. The CDR3 runs to 15 residues. As DNA, the CDR3 is TGTGCCAGCAGATCGGTAGGGGTCCCTAATGAAAAACTGTTTTTT. Encoded protein: CASRSVGVPNEKLFF.